The 5 T cell receptor beta chains reported below all come from one sample, sequenced in a study of graft-versus-host responses after intestinal transplantation. The data were produced by immunoSEQ multiplex PCR, yet TCRdb's version contains in-frame clones alone and is incomplete. This table has under 20,000 clones, roughly a third appearing once. The specimen comprised alloreactive CD4+ T cells from a mixed lymphocyte reaction culture, sampled before transplantation. The subset denotes: CFSE-low proliferating T cells sorted from approximately 6-day pre-transplant mixed lymphocyte reaction (GvH or HvG direction). The receptors shown here come from a human patient who was an organ donor for intestinal transplantation.

The CDR3 region is CASSLVGTDTQYF. The CDR3 coding sequence is TGTGCCAGCAGCTTGGTGGGCACAGATACGCAGTATTTT. The V call is TRBV5-8, the J call TRBJ2-3; D is unresolved. The CDR3 has 13 residues. Germline V gene lookup returns CDR1 SGHTS and CDR2 YDEGEE. V lost 0 bases and J 1 base, leaving 3 bases between the germline ends. Full variable domain (remainder filled in from reference TRBV5-8 and TRBJ2-3): EAGVTQSPTHLIKTRGQQATLRCSPISGHTSVYWYQQALGLGLQFLLWYDEGEERNRGNFPPRFSGRQFPNYSSELNVNALELEDSALYLCASSLVGTDTQYFGPGTRLTVL.

The chain is built from TRBV5-5 and TRBJ1-2; no firm D call. Trimming took 4 bases from V and 12 from J, leaving 16 bases between them. The length of the CDR3 is 12 residues. Germline CDR1 is SGHKS and CDR2 is YYEKEE (reference sequence). The CDR3 sequence is CASSMLGSPHTF. The CDR3 DNA sequence: TGTGCCAGCAGCATGCTCGGGTCGCCGCACACCTTC.

This chain connects TRBV28 to TRBJ1-5, with D uncertain. Germline CDR1 is MDHEN and CDR2 is SYDVKM. The CDR3 length is 16 residues. Trimming cost V 3 bases and J 0 bases, with 12 bases left between them. The CDR3 nucleotides are TGTGCCAGCAGTTTCTTGAGATTATATAGCAATCAGCCCCAGCATTTT. Protein product: CASSFLRLYSNQPQHF.

This clone came up a few times. The chain uses TRBV18 and TRBJ1-1; D is perhaps TRBD1 (5 bases). V lost 2 bases and J 5 bases, leaving 9 bases between the germline ends. This CDR3 is 13 amino acids long. The V gene's germline CDR1 is KGHSH and CDR2 LQKENI. This chain's CDR3 is CASSPGASTEAFF. The DNA for the CDR3 is TGTGCCAGCTCACCAGGGGCGAGTACTGAAGCTTTCTTT.

This clone qualifies as medium-sized (0.01 to 0.1%). This sequence joins TRBV2 and TRBJ1-1; 7 bases match TRBD1. This CDR3 is 14 amino acids long. Germline trimming cut 4 bases from V and 1 base from J; bases unmatched to any gene: 3. Looked up from germline, CDR1 is SNHLY and CDR2 is FYNNEI. In DNA form, the CDR3 reads TGTGCCAGCAGTGGACAGGGCCAGAACACTGAAGCTTTCTTT. Translating gives CASSGQGQNTEAFF.